Described below is a single T cell receptor (beta chain) sequence and its context. Its cognate antigen has yet to be identified. Per-nucleotide qualities are absent, and no much larger clonotype sits a single base away. The immunoSEQ Assay was used to sequence TCR beta CDR3 regions from DNA. Concerning the study's data processing: T cell density was computed as TCR beta template counts normalized to usable DNA estimated by amplifying housekeeping genes. Using the preseqR package, richness was estimated by extrapolating to 120,000 templates for tissue samples and 400,000 templates for PBMC samples. Clonality was defined by subtracting Pielou's evenness from one. Tissue-enriched TCRs were identified by differential abundance testing using productive amino-acid clonotypes, minimum total count 5 and alpha 0.1. Repertoire overlap between compartments was quantified with the Jaccard Index and Morisita Overlap Index. GLIPH clustered TCR beta CDR3s with public tetramer-defined viral CDR3s; viral motifs required at least three viral sequences plus V-gene enrichment. The table comes from immuneACCESS by way of TCRdb, which keeps in-frame sequences with V and J called. Part of the clones is missing from these tables; in studies checked, under half for an unresolved V gene and the rest for unknown reasons. The V and J calls and clone size come from that table; D and trimming were worked out from the DNA. The sample table lists some 50,000 clones, over 80% of them with a count of one. The ten largest account for roughly 17% of the sample.

The data are from a study of T cells in localized non-small cell lung cancer (TCRdb year 2020). Background for the entire study: Comparing tumors with uninvolved tumor-adjacent lungs, the study looked at the T cell repertoires of hundreds of patients with early-stage NSCLC. All 230 or so NSCLC patients in the cohort were treatment-naive and had localized lung tumors that were resected. NSCLC patients had a mean age of around 70 years, and around 130 were male and around 99 female.

The full study reports these points: Of the top 100 tumor clones, a median of around 57 were detected in paired uninvolved adjacent lung; roughly 29 were also among that lung's top 100. Longer overall survival was associated with higher blood T cell density, whereas shorter survival was associated with higher adjacent-lung clonality. Because multi-region tumor sequencing was not done, intratumor heterogeneity could not be ruled out. Uninvolved tumor-adjacent lung showed the highest T cell clonality, higher than tumor, which suggests more focused antigenic responses in the uninvolved tumor-adjacent lung. Since the design was exploratory, TCR variables were selected using unadjusted p-values with no false-discovery rate correction.

At diagnosis, peripheral blood, uninvolved tumor-adjacent lung and tumor were collected and stored as a combination of fresh-frozen and FFPE material. For TCR repertoire profiling, the blood samples were analyzed as peripheral blood mononuclear cells. The sequence derives from a man aged 40-75 years with stage III lung adenocarcinoma. The sequencing used peripheral blood mononuclear cells, collected before any cancer treatment.

The bases read TGTGCCAGCAGCCAGGGCAGAGGCTATGGCTACACCTTC. Its translation is CASSQGRGYGYTF. The chain was built from TRBV14 and TRBJ1-2; the D gene cannot be named for sure. For CDR1 and CDR2, the germline V gene lists SGHDN and FVKESK. V is pared back by 3 bases and J by 4 bases, with 9 bases lying between the germline termini. Spanning cysteine to phenylalanine, the CDR3 consists of 13 amino acids. Only CDR3 DNA remains: 39 bases, in frame from the first base. The reference TRBV14 and TRBJ1-2 proteins fill in what lies around the CDR3, so the full variable domain reads EAGVTQFPSHSVIEKGQTVTLRCDPISGHDNLYWYRRVMGKEIKFLLHFVKESKQDESGMPNNRFLAERTGGTYSTLKVQPAELEDSGVYFCASSQGRGYGYTFGSGTRLTVV.